This TCR beta chain emerged from a study of blood T cell repertoires in COVID-19. About the study: The United States, Italy and Spain provided the acute and convalescent COVID-19 samples.

Per the original data handling: Scientists estimated how many nucleated cells there were by amplifying reference gene primers. Clones were read by immunoSEQ multiplex PCR, and TCRdb kept only the in-frame ones, dropping some. Clonal size and the V and J genes are those of that table, whereas D and trimming came from the DNA. The sample consists of 200,000 to 250,000 clones, around 80% of them appearing once. The sequence came from a woman in her 70s with acute or convalescent COVID-19. The sequencing input was peripheral blood.

The CDR3 sequence is CASSLGRVDTGELFF. The CDR3 coding sequence is TGCGCCAGCAGCTTGGGGCGGGTAGACACCGGGGAGCTGTTTTTT. The V call is TRBV5-1, the J call TRBJ2-2; D perhaps matches TRBD2 (5 bases). Looked up from germline, CDR1 is SGHRS and CDR2 is YFSETQ. Between the trimmed V and J ends, which lost 0 bases and 3 bases, there was a span of 9 bases. This CDR3 region has 15 residues.